What follows are 20 T cell receptor beta chains derived from one specimen sequenced in a study of technical replicates of blood from several donors. Some clones are missing from TCRdb's copy, which holds only in-frame ones; the method was immunoSEQ multiplex PCR. The repertoire holds under 90,000 clones, with just over 95% as singletons. The sequenced material came from T cells isolated from PBMCs. These receptors were collected from a human donor in good health.

The J gene is TRBJ2-7, the V gene TRBV4-1, with TRBD2 identical over 12 bases. This CDR3 region has 18 residues. Germline CDR1 reads MGHRA; CDR2 reads YSYEKL. V shed 3 bases and J 7 bases; nucleotides not matched to a gene: 16. CDR3 loop: CASSHYPSGRARRGEQYF. The CDR3 DNA reads TGCGCCAGCAGCCATTACCCTAGCGGGAGGGCTCGTCGGGGTGAGCAGTACTTC.

As regards this clone: A read error may account for a junction end that differs from germline. The chain uses TRBV7-7 and TRBJ2-1; possibly TRBD1 for D (6 bases). The germline gives CDR1 SSHAT, CDR2 FNYEAQ (reference sequence). There are 13 residues in the CDR3. CDR3 region: CASSLGQYNEQFF. In DNA form, the CDR3 reads TGTGCTAGCAGCTTAGGACAGTACAATGAGCAGTTCTTC. Full variable domain (remainder filled in from reference TRBV7-7 and TRBJ2-1): GAGVSQSPRYKVTKRGQDVTLRCDPISSHATLYWYQQALGQGPEFLTYFNYEAQPDKSGLPSDRFSAERPEGSISTLTIQRTEQRDSAMYRCASSLGQYNEQFFGPGTRLTVL.

The J gene is TRBJ1-2, the V gene TRBV2; D may be TRBD1 (6 bases). From germline, CDR1 is SNHLY and CDR2 FYNNEI. The ends were cut back, 6 bases at V and 8 bases at J, with 16 bases in the middle. This CDR3 has 13 residues. CDR3 residues: CASRDTGLVGYTF. For the CDR3, the DNA is TGTGCCAGCAGAGATACAGGGCTGGTCGGCTACACCTTC.

This clone was counted a single time. The chain links TRBV7-2 to TRBJ1-2; D is ambiguous. The ends were cut back, 5 bases at V and 2 bases at J, with 9 bases in the middle. Per germline, CDR1 SGHTA and CDR2 FQGNSA. CDR3 length equals 13 residues. The CDR3 DNA is TGTGCCAGCAGCCCAGACACCAACTATGGCTACACCTTC. Its translation is CASSPDTNYGYTF. Supplemented by reference TRBV7-2 and TRBJ1-2, the full variable domain reads GAGVSQSPSNKVTEKGKDVELRCDPISGHTALYWYRQSLGQGLEFLIYFQGNSAPDKSGLPSDRFSAERTGGSVSTLTIQRTQQEDSAVYLCASSPDTNYGYTFGSGTRLTVV.

This rearrangement joins TRBV18 to TRBJ2-1; D perhaps matches TRBD1 (7 bases). From germline, CDR1 is KGHSH and CDR2 LQKENI. V gave up 3 bases and J gave up 4 bases, with 13 bases separating them. The CDR3 extends over 15 amino acids. The CDR3 DNA reads as TGTGCCAGCTCACCCCGGGAGACAGGGTACAATGAGCAGTTCTTC. Translated: CASSPRETGYNEQFF.

The V and J genes are TRBV5-1 and TRBJ2-3; TRBD1 aligns across 9 bases. CDR1 and CDR2 (germline): SGHRS, YFSETQ. V shed 6 bases, J shed 3 bases, and the junction held 8 bases outside the gene matches. The CDR3 loop spans 15 amino acids. CDR3 amino acids: CASTRDRVGTDTQYF. The CDR3 nucleotides read TGCGCCAGCACTCGGGACAGGGTGGGAACAGATACGCAGTATTTT.

This chain's CDR3 is CASSPSGGQIANTIYF. CDR3 sequence (DNA): TGTGCCAGCTCACCAAGCGGGGGACAAATAGCCAACACCATATATTTT. The V gene is TRBV18, the J gene TRBJ1-3; perhaps TRBD1 as D (6 bases). Trimming shortened V by 2 bases and J by 7 bases, and 18 bases separated the two germline ends. The germline V gene encodes CDR1 KGHSH and CDR2 LQKENI. CDR3 length: 16 residues.

The V gene is TRBV7-9, the J gene TRBJ2-5; 7 nucleotides align to TRBD2. The length of the CDR3 is 16 residues. Germline V CDR1 and CDR2: SEHNR, FQNEAQ (reference sequence). Trimming at V came to 1 base and at J to 4 bases, leaving 9 bases not matched to a gene. The CDR3 protein is CASSLDVAGEGETQYF. The DNA for the CDR3 is TGTGCCAGCAGCTTAGATGTCGCGGGAGAAGGAGAGACCCAGTACTTC.

The chain recombines TRBV4-1 with TRBJ1-2; no definite D call. CDR3 length: 16 amino acids. The ends were cut back, 1 base at V and 6 bases at J, with 18 bases in the middle. Germline V gene lookup returns CDR1 MGHRA and CDR2 YSYEKL. The CDR3 DNA follows: TGCGCCAGCAGCCAAGTGGGAGAATCGCGGAGGAATGGCTACACCTTC. The encoded protein is CASSQVGESRRNGYTF.

This chain uses TRBV25-1 with TRBJ2-3; D possibly corresponds to TRBD2 (6 bases). V lost 8 bases and J lost 1, with 13 bases in between. Germline V gives CDR1 MGHDK, CDR2 SYGVNS. The CDR3 is 14 amino acids. The CDR3 region has the DNA TGTGCCAGCCAGATTAGCGGTGGCACAGATACGCAGTATTTT. Translation gives CASQISGGTDTQYF.

A single count supports this clone. This chain connects TRBV20-1 to TRBJ1-4; unclear D gene. The CDR3 has 10 residues. Looked up from germline, CDR1 is DFQATT and CDR2 is SNEGSKA (reference sequence). The V end was cut by 6 bases, the J end by 6 bases, with 5 bases between. This chain's CDR3 is CSASDEKLFF. The CDR3 bases are TGCAGTGCGTCAGATGAAAAACTGTTTTTT.

The V and J genes are TRBV5-1 and TRBJ2-7; 7 nucleotides agree with TRBD1. V shed 2 bases and J 5 bases; nucleotides not matched to a gene: 7. Per germline, CDR1 SGHRS and CDR2 YFSETQ. The CDR3 consists of 14 residues. The CDR3 DNA reads TGCGCCAGCAGCTTACAGGGGAAGGGGCACGAGCAGTACTTC. Its translation: CASSLQGKGHEQYF.

V and J are TRBV30 and TRBJ2-1; the D gene is possibly TRBD2 (6 bases). The V gene lost 5 bases and the J gene lost 14 bases, with 16 bases spanning the gap. CDR1 and CDR2 from the germline V gene are GTSNPN and SVGIG (reference sequence). The CDR3 covers 11 residues. As DNA, the CDR3 is TGTGCCTGGGACCGCCCCGGGAGTAAGTTCTTC. It codes for CAWDRPGSKFF.

The chain couples TRBV19 to TRBJ1-1; 8 bases match TRBD1. The CDR3 has 15 amino acids. Trimming took 3 bases from V and 3 from J; bases not matched to a gene: 6. Germline V gives CDR1 LNHDA, CDR2 SQIVND (reference sequence). Here the CDR3 DNA reads TGTGCCAGTAGTATCAAGACAGGGGCTCACACTGAAGCTTTCTTT. Protein product: CASSIKTGAHTEAFF.

V is TRBV29-1 and J is TRBJ1-1, with no clear D. CDR1 is SQVTM and CDR2 is ANQGSEA in the germline V gene. With 7 bases removed from V and 3 bases from J, the gap between germline ends came to 18 bases. The CDR3 runs to 14 residues. The CDR3 here is CSAGHPGEDTEAFF. In nucleotides, the CDR3 is TGCAGCGCTGGTCATCCGGGTGAGGACACTGAAGCTTTCTTT.

The chain combines TRBV7-6 with TRBJ2-7; no reliable D call. This CDR3 region has 14 residues. Trimming left V 0 bases short and J 2 bases short, with 8 bases between. The germline CDR1 and CDR2 sequences are SGHVS and FNYEAQ. CDR3 amino acids: CASSLAASAYEQYF. CDR3 coding DNA: TGTGCCAGCAGCTTAGCGGCGAGCGCCTACGAGCAGTACTTC.

The V gene is TRBV2, the J gene TRBJ2-1; 9 bases are a match to TRBD2. Germline assignment: CDR1 SNHLY and CDR2 FYNNEI. J was trimmed by 7 bases and V by 0 bases; bases with no gene match: 7. This CDR3 has 16 amino acids. CDR3 nucleotide sequence: TGTGCCAGCAGTGAAGCATCGAGCGGGAGGAGTAATGAGCAGTTCTTC. It specifies CASSEASSGRSNEQFF.

The V call is TRBV7-6, the J call TRBJ2-7; tentative D call: TRBD1 (5 bases). Germline CDR1 reads SGHVS; CDR2 reads FNYEAQ. CDR3 length: 15 residues. V was cut by 5 bases and J by 1 base, with 15 bases left in between. Written as DNA, the CDR3 is TGTGCCAGCAGCCCAAGGGGCCTAAAATCCTACGAGCAGTACTTC. Amino acids: CASSPRGLKSYEQYF. Variable domain in full (rest from reference TRBV7-6 and TRBJ2-7): GAGVSQSPRYKVTKRGQDVALRCDPISGHVSLYWYRQALGQGPEFLTYFNYEAQQDKSGLPNDRFSAERPEGSISTLTIQRTEQRDSAMYRCASSPRGLKSYEQYFGPGTRLTVT.

This chain joins TRBV27 and TRBJ2-3, with D tentatively TRBD2 (5 bases). Germline V CDR1 and CDR2: MNHEY, SMNVEV (reference sequence). The CDR3 runs 16 residues. The V and J ends lost 7 bases and 3 bases respectively, with 20 bases between them. The CDR3 region is CASKSLTNSRTDTQYF. CDR3 DNA: TGTGCCAGCAAGTCCCTGACTAACTCGCGGACAGATACGCAGTATTTT.

This chain links TRBV7-9 with TRBJ2-7; 7 positions match TRBD2. With 7 bases clipped from V and 4 bases from J, the junction kept 4 bases outside the gene matches. Germline loops: CDR1 SEHNR, CDR2 FQNEAQ (reference sequence). The CDR3 length is 12 residues. The DNA of the CDR3 is TGTGCCAGCACTTATAGCGGGTACGAGCAGTACTTC. Its translation is CASTYSGYEQYF.